This entry features one TCR beta chain sequence. Its antigen is as yet unknown. Relative to the germline gene, one junction end is altered; a read error may explain this. Per germline, CDR1 MNHNS and CDR2 SASEGT. This CDR3 is 15 amino acids long. Hyperthyroidism was newly diagnosed in patients aged 18 to 65 (duration under 2 months). Using around 10 ml of fresh peripheral blood, PBMCs were prepared. The entry originates in a study of T cells in Graves' hyperthyroidism and ophthalmopathy. The wider study: Once the initial diagnosis was made, peripheral blood was obtained before any treatment.

Study results and caveats: Among clonotypes expanded in thyroid above 0.001, most were also found in blood.

Amplified TCR beta CDR3 regions came from RNA transcripts. The HTBI primer set was used in a first-round RT-PCR of the TCR CDR3. A single record per CDR3 protein comes from TCRdb applying MiXCR to the multiplex PCR reads. The data contain hundreds of thousands of distinct CDR3 sequences, around 20% of them singletons. The sequencing input was blood. This receptor was taken from a woman between 50 and 59 years old with Graves' hyperthyroidism that later progressed to Graves' ophthalmopathy. The V gene is TRBV6-1, the J gene TRBJ2-7; 8 nucleotides match TRBD2. In nucleotides, the CDR3 is TGTGCCAGCAGAGAAGGACTAGCCGCAACTTACGAGCAGTACTTC. It encodes CASREGLAATYEQYF.